A selection of T cell receptor beta chains follows, all from one sample in a study of beta chain features in type 1 diabetes. Produced via immunoSEQ multiplex PCR; TCRdb's table is partial and in-frame only. Among some 500,000 clones listed, roughly an eighth were seen once. The sequenced sample was naive CD4+ T cells from blood. These receptors originate from a woman aged 18-29 years in good health. Each CDR3 is given with its conserved first and last residue. A D gene is named only where the DNA matches it firmly. The size field is filled for only some rows; it gives once, few, many or a size class.

v_call	clone_size	d_call	j_call	cdr3_aa	cdr3_nt
TRBV7-2	few	NA	TRBJ2-1	CASSLDRGVNEQFF	TGTGCCAGCAGCTTAGATCGGGGAGTAAATGAGCAGTTCTTC
TRBV7-9	many	NA	TRBJ2-7	CASSPMTQEQYF	TGTGCCAGCAGCCCAATGACTCAAGAGCAGTACTTC
TRBV7-2	few	NA	TRBJ2-5	CASAGLLRKETQYF	TGTGCCAGCGCCGGCCTCCTCCGAAAAGAGACCCAGTACTTC
TRBV28	NA	NA	TRBJ2-5	CASSFSIVETQYF	TGTGCCAGCAGTTTCTCAATCGTTGAGACCCAGTACTTC
TRBV4-2	NA	NA	TRBJ2-3	CASSQWGTDTQYF	TGTGCCAGCAGCCAGTGGGGCACAGATACGCAGTATTTT
TRBV14	few	TRBD2	TRBJ2-5	CASSRRPPGLAGEETQYF	TGTGCCAGCAGCCGGAGACCTCCCGGACTAGCGGGAGAAGAGACCCAGTACTTC
TRBV30	NA	NA	TRBJ1-1	CAWSWGVDTEAFF	TGTGCCTGGTCGTGGGGGGTTGACACTGAAGCTTTCTTT
TRBV5-6	few	TRBD1	TRBJ2-7	CASSPPGQGRYEQYF	TGTGCCAGCAGCCCCCCGGGACAGGGGCGCTACGAGCAGTACTTC
TRBV5-1	NA	NA	TRBJ1-2	CASSLVVGEDYTF	TGCGCCAGCAGCTTGGTCGTAGGAGAGGACTACACCTTC
TRBV5-1	few	NA	TRBJ2-6	CASSGGSGANVLTF	TGCGCCAGCAGCGGGGGCTCTGGGGCCAACGTCCTGACTTTC
TRBV6-1	few	NA	TRBJ1-6	CASRVRTGTSPLHF	TGTGCCAGCAGGGTAAGGACGGGAACTTCACCCCTCCACTTT
TRBV18	NA	TRBD2	TRBJ2-3	CASSSGLVVTDTQYF	TGTGCCAGCTCATCAGGACTAGTTGTCACAGATACGCAGTATTTT
TRBV4-1	few	NA	TRBJ1-2	CASSQDQQGFGGYTF	TGCGCCAGCAGCCAAGATCAACAGGGATTCGGTGGCTACACCTTC
TRBV4-3	NA	NA	TRBJ2-3	CASSQAPTLSTDTQYF	TGCGCCAGCAGCCAAGCCCCGACCCTCTCCACAGATACGCAGTATTTT
TRBV2	few	TRBD1	TRBJ2-5	CASSYQGAQETQYF	TGTGCCAGCAGTTACCAGGGGGCCCAAGAGACCCAGTACTTC
TRBV9	NA	TRBD2	TRBJ2-3	CASGERGPSTDTQYF	TGTGCCAGCGGCGAGCGGGGCCCGAGCACAGATACGCAGTATTTT
TRBV29-1	many	TRBD1	TRBJ2-7	CSGGQDYEQYF	TGCAGCGGCGGACAGGACTACGAGCAGTACTTC
TRBV10-2	few	NA	TRBJ1-2	CASTRRKQDGYTF	TGCGCCAGCACTCGACGGAAACAGGATGGCTACACCTTC
TRBV4-2	NA	NA	TRBJ2-7	CASSPTINGYYEQYF	TGTGCCAGCAGCCCCACAATAAACGGGTACTACGAGCAGTACTTC
TRBV23-1	few	NA	TRBJ2-2	CPRRDGGELFF	TGCCCCAGGAGGGACGGCGGGGAGCTGTTTTTT
TRBV11-2	once	NA	TRBJ2-1	CASSLRIWGDIAYNEQFF	TGTGCCAGCAGCTTACGCATTTGGGGGGACATCGCCTACAATGAGCAGTTCTTC
TRBV27	NA	NA	TRBJ2-3	CASRSSGTDTQYF	TGTGCCAGCCGGAGTAGCGGCACAGATACGCAGTATTTT
TRBV28	few	NA	TRBJ1-2	CASSNPIYGYTF	TGTGCCAGCAGTAATCCGATCTATGGCTACACCTTC
TRBV7-6	few	TRBD2	TRBJ2-1	CASSQTGGPNNEQFF	TGTGCCAGCAGTCAGACGGGAGGGCCTAACAATGAGCAGTTCTTC
TRBV20-1	NA	NA	TRBJ2-5	CSARDRETQYF	TGCAGTGCTAGAGATAGGGAGACCCAGTACTTC
TRBV7-2	NA	TRBD1	TRBJ2-2	CASSLDRGRARELFF	TGTGCCAGCAGCTTAGACAGGGGGAGAGCTCGGGAGCTGTTTTTT
TRBV7-2	NA	NA	TRBJ2-1	CASSLLSWRGYSYNEQFF	TGTGCCAGCAGCTTACTGAGTTGGCGGGGATACTCCTACAATGAGCAGTTCTTC
TRBV6-6	NA	TRBD2	TRBJ2-4	CASSYGLAGEDIQYF	TGTGCCAGCAGTTACGGACTAGCGGGAGAAGACATTCAGTACTTC
TRBV7-9	NA	NA	TRBJ2-6	CASSLDRSGANVLTF	TGTGCCAGCAGTTTAGACAGGTCTGGGGCCAACGTCCTGACTTTC
TRBV4-3	few	TRBD2	TRBJ2-4	CASSQDVAGFDKNIQYF	TGCGCCAGCAGCCAAGATGTAGCGGGGTTTGACAAAAACATTCAGTACTTC
TRBV5-1	NA	NA	TRBJ2-3	CASSTGRATDTQYF	TGCGCCAGCAGCACAGGACGGGCGACAGATACGCAGTATTTT
TRBV9	NA	NA	TRBJ1-6	CASSVVGTNSPLHF	TGTGCCAGCAGCGTAGTAGGGACAAACTCACCCCTCCACTTT
TRBV7-2	NA	NA	TRBJ2-2	CASSPRFGELFF	TGTGCCAGCAGCCCAAGATTTGGGGAGCTGTTTTTT
TRBV5-4	few	NA	TRBJ2-3	CASSLIGKPQYF	TGTGCCAGCAGCTTGATAGGAAAGCCGCAGTATTTT
TRBV7-9	NA	TRBD2	TRBJ2-7	CASSLSWTSGSYSYEQYF	TGTGCCAGCAGCTTATCCTGGACTAGCGGATCTTACTCCTACGAGCAGTACTTC
TRBV13	many	NA	TRBJ2-1	CASSSPLTSRYNEQFF	TGTGCCAGCAGCTCACCACTTACTTCTCGCTACAATGAGCAGTTCTTC
TRBV11-2	NA	NA	TRBJ2-3	CASSKQYSSTDTQYF	TGTGCCAGCAGCAAACAATACTCTAGCACAGATACGCAGTATTTT
TRBV15	few	NA	TRBJ2-5	CATSGGILSQETQYF	TGTGCCACCAGCGGAGGTATTTTGTCCCAAGAGACCCAGTACTTC
TRBV9	NA	TRBD1	TRBJ1-6	CASSVGGTGGSPLHF	TGTGCCAGCAGCGTAGGAGGGACAGGGGGTTCACCCCTCCACTTT
TRBV7-9	few	NA	TRBJ2-1	CASSSLGGTYNEQFF	TGTGCCAGCAGCTCCCTTGGGGGAACCTACAATGAGCAGTTCTTC
TRBV7-9	few	NA	TRBJ1-1	CASSNSRGEAFF	TGTGCCAGCAGCAATTCGCGGGGTGAAGCTTTCTTT
TRBV7-9	few	NA	TRBJ2-4	CASSLRRENIQYF	TGTGCCAGCAGCTTAAGGAGGGAAAACATTCAGTACTTC
TRBV7-2	few	TRBD2	TRBJ2-5	CASRLSGGGETQYF	TGTGCCAGCAGACTAAGCGGGGGCGGGGAGACCCAGTACTTC
TRBV6-8	NA	NA	TRBJ1-5	CASNKTPGWYQPQHF	TGTGCCAGCAACAAAACACCGGGATGGTATCAGCCCCAGCATTTT